These T cell receptor beta chains were read from a single sample in a study of Ad26.COV2.S vaccination and SARS-CoV-2 variants. Only in-frame clones appear in the TCRdb table, and some are missing; sequencing was by immunoSEQ multiplex PCR. In the table there are around 300,000 clones, about nine tenths of which are singletons. Material: peripheral blood, obtained in a trial of Ad26.COV2.S vaccine versus placebo. The receptors stem from a person between 18 and 60 years old who received the Ad26.COV2.S COVID-19 vaccine or a placebo. Each CDR3 is given with its conserved first and last residue. The D gene is left open where the match is weak. Only some rows state a clone size, as once, few, many or a class for expanded clones.

cdr3_aa | cdr3_nt | clone_size | j_call | v_call | d_call
CASSISTSGVARETQYF | TGTGCCAGTAGTATTTCGACTAGCGGGGTCGCAAGGGAGACCCAGTACTTC | NA | TRBJ2-5 | TRBV19 | TRBD2
CASSLDGSEAFF | TGCGCCAGCAGCTTGGATGGCTCTGAAGCTTTCTTT | NA | TRBJ1-1 | TRBV5-1 | NA
CASSYSGVATDTQYF | TGTGCCAGCAGTTACTCGGGGGTCGCCACAGATACGCAGTATTTT | NA | TRBJ2-3 | TRBV6-5 | NA
CASSPGGDDYGYTF | TGCGCCAGCAGCCCCGGCGGGGATGACTATGGCTACACCTTC | once | TRBJ1-2 | TRBV5-1 | NA
CASSQVGNTDTQYF | TGCGCCAGCAGCCAAGTTGGAAACACAGATACGCAGTATTTT | NA | TRBJ2-3 | TRBV4-1 | NA
CASSLAMAGTNEQFF | TGTGCCAGCAGCTTAGCTATGGCGGGGACAAATGAGCAGTTCTTC | NA | TRBJ2-1 | TRBV7-2 | NA
CASRRRGSAEAFF | TGTGCCAGCAGGAGAAGGGGTTCCGCCGAAGCTTTCTTT | NA | TRBJ1-1 | TRBV12-3/TRBV12-4 | NA
CASSRLTPILAGAKETQYF | TGTGCCAGCAGCCGACTCACCCCAATCCTAGCGGGAGCTAAAGAGACCCAGTACTTC | NA | TRBJ2-5 | TRBV7-3 | TRBD2
CASSQDYGHTEAFF | TGCGCCAGCAGCCAAGATTACGGGCACACTGAAGCTTTCTTT | NA | TRBJ1-1 | TRBV4-3 | NA
CASSQVMGGDGPQHF | TGCGCCAGCAGCCAAGTCATGGGAGGCGACGGGCCCCAGCATTTT | NA | TRBJ1-5 | TRBV4-1 | NA
CASSRYGTSGYNEQFF | TGTGCCAGTAGTAGGTACGGGACTAGCGGTTACAATGAGCAGTTCTTC | NA | TRBJ2-1 | TRBV19 | TRBD2
CATTDQPQHF | TGTGCCACCACCGATCAGCCCCAGCATTTT | NA | TRBJ1-5 | TRBV7-9 | NA
CASSPGGLAGHVGYNEQFF | TGTGCCAGCAGCCCGGGTGGGCTAGCGGGTCACGTGGGTTACAATGAGCAGTTCTTC | NA | TRBJ2-1 | TRBV7-9 | TRBD2
CASSFRSTVANTGELFF | TGCGCCAGCAGCTTCCGATCGACTGTCGCGAACACCGGGGAGCTGTTTTTT | NA | TRBJ2-2 | TRBV5-1 | NA
CASSVETDYNEQFF | TGTGCCAGCAGCGTTGAGACAGACTACAATGAGCAGTTCTTC | NA | TRBJ2-1 | TRBV9 | NA
CASSQDPRGTEAFF | TGTGCCAGCAGCCAAGACCCGAGGGGAACTGAAGCTTTCTTT | NA | TRBJ1-1 | TRBV3-1/TRBV3-2 | NA
CASSSAGTGFKPQHF | TGTGCCAGCAGTTCTGCCGGGACAGGGTTTAAGCCCCAGCATTTT | NA | TRBJ1-5 | TRBV27 | TRBD1
CASGLTSLVPYGYTF | TGTGCTAGTGGTTTGACCTCATTGGTCCCCTATGGCTACACCTTC | NA | TRBJ1-2 | TRBV12-5 | NA
CSVLLDTLEAFF | TGCAGCGTACTATTAGACACCCTAGAGGCTTTCTTT | once | TRBJ1-1 | TRBV29-1 | NA
CASSYESTTNEKLFF | TGTGCCAGCAGTTACGAGTCAACAACTAATGAAAAACTGTTTTTT | NA | TRBJ1-4 | TRBV6-2/TRBV6-3 | NA
CASSPEATGIYMNTEAFF | TGTGCCAGCTCACCAGAGGCCACAGGAATTTATATGAACACTGAAGCTTTCTTT | NA | TRBJ1-1 | TRBV18 | NA
CSVGGGSSYNEQFF | TGCAGCGTTGGAGGAGGGAGCTCCTACAATGAGCAGTTCTTC | NA | TRBJ2-1 | TRBV29-1 | NA
CASSGTELPEAFF | TGTGCCAGCAGCGGTACCGAACTCCCTGAAGCTTTCTTT | NA | TRBJ1-1 | TRBV7-9 | NA
CASSSLNRDRGITGELFF | TGTGCCAGCAGCAGCTTAAACCGGGACAGGGGCATCACCGGGGAGCTGTTTTTT | NA | TRBJ2-2 | TRBV11-2 | TRBD1
CASSQASPSGAPGELFF | TGCGCCAGCAGCCAAGCAAGCCCTAGCGGGGCTCCCGGGGAGCTGTTTTTT | many | TRBJ2-2 | TRBV4-3 | TRBD2
CASSLGRASGELFF | TGTGCCAGCAGCTTAGGTCGCGCATCCGGGGAGCTGTTTTTT | NA | TRBJ2-2 | TRBV7-2 | NA
CASSLGGQNEKLFF | TGTGCCAGCAGCCTCGGGGGGCAAAATGAAAAACTGTTTTTT | NA | TRBJ1-4 | TRBV5-4 | NA
CASSVGLANTEAFF | TGTGCCAGCAGTGTGGGACTTGCGAACACTGAAGCTTTCTTT | NA | TRBJ1-1 | TRBV2 | NA
CASSLAQVGELFF | TGTGCCAGCAGCTTAGCTCAGGTCGGGGAGCTGTTTTTT | NA | TRBJ2-2 | TRBV11-3 | NA
CASSPRSGLSEAFF | TGTGCCAGCAGCCCGAGGAGCGGCCTATCTGAAGCTTTCTTT | NA | TRBJ1-1 | TRBV11-3 | NA
CATSRDSSAQETQYF | TGTGCCACCAGCAGAGATTCATCGGCCCAAGAGACCCAGTACTTC | NA | TRBJ2-5 | TRBV15 | NA
CASSKGQLNTEAFF | TGTGCCAGTAGTAAAGGCCAGCTAAACACTGAAGCTTTCTTT | NA | TRBJ1-1 | TRBV19 | NA
CASSLVLGATEAFF | TGTGCCAGCAGTTTAGTACTGGGGGCCACTGAAGCTTTCTTT | NA | TRBJ1-1 | TRBV27 | NA
CASSYMGPNTEAFF | TGTGCCAGCAGTTACATGGGGCCGAACACTGAAGCTTTCTTT | NA | TRBJ1-1 | TRBV6-2/TRBV6-3 | NA
CSVAAAEAFF | TGCAGCGTTGCAGCCGCTGAAGCTTTCTTT | NA | TRBJ1-1 | TRBV29-1 | NA
CASSQDRGFDNSPLHF | TGCGCCAGCAGCCAAGATCGGGGTTTTGACAATTCACCCCTCCACTTT | NA | TRBJ1-6 | TRBV4-3 | NA